Here is one TCR beta chain with its context. The antigen is not known. The CDR3 runs 13 residues. Trimming took off 5 bases at V and 11 bases at J, with 18 bases between the two ends. CDR1 is MNHEY, CDR2 SMNVEV, per germline (reference sequence). This entry belongs to a study of Ad26.COV2.S vaccination and SARS-CoV-2 variants. About the study: A COV1001 Ad26.COV2.S trial-arm participant provided the sample. Notes on the study in general: Analyses of TCR breadth and depth may have underestimated total T cell responses.

Treatment given: around 19 received Ad26.COV2.S at low or high dose, single or two shots; roughly five received placebo; per-sample allocation not given. Sampling occurred on day 63 after the first vaccine or placebo injection. Measured with immunoSEQ multiplex PCR; TCRdb has only the in-frame clones, and not every one. Of some 250,000 clones detected, around 87% appear once; the ten largest clones hold around 10%. This sequence was found in a person between 18 and 65 years old who received the Ad26.COV2.S COVID-19 vaccine or a placebo. The chain couples TRBV27 to TRBJ1-1; D perhaps matches TRBD1 (5 bases). Material: peripheral blood, obtained in a trial of Ad26.COV2.S vaccine versus placebo. CDR3 bases: TGTGCCAGCAGTCCCCCGGGACCTGCTCGGGCTTTCTTT. As protein: CASSPPGPARAFF.